These 5 T cell receptor beta chains originate from one sample sequenced in a study of cytotoxic CD8 clonotypes in ibrutinib-treated CLL. The assay was immunoSEQ multiplex PCR, and TCRdb's table has in-frame clones only and misses some. This sample has 140,000 to 150,000 clones, with about 78% found just once. The sample here was PBMCs, taken after 24 months of ibrutinib treatment. The receptors here all came from a human donor with chronic lymphocytic leukemia.

The chain has TRBV11-2 and TRBJ1-6, with TRBD1 matching over 7 bases. Unmatched junction bases numbered 6, after V lost 5 bases and J lost 5 bases. Per the germline V gene, CDR1 is SGHAT and CDR2 is FQNNGV. The CDR3 consists of 15 residues. The CDR3 here is CASSALTGNNSPLHF. In DNA, the CDR3 is TGTGCCAGCAGCGCCCTGACAGGGAATAATTCACCCCTCCACTTT. Complete variable domain (other parts from reference TRBV11-2 and TRBJ1-6): EAGVAQSPRYKIIEKRQSVAFWCNPISGHATLYWYQQILGQGPKLLIQFQNNGVVDDSQLPKDRFSAERLKGVDSTLKIQPAKLEDSAVYLCASSALTGNNSPLHFGNGTRLTVT.

The V gene is TRBV7-8, the J gene TRBJ2-5; 8 bases match TRBD1. The germline CDR1 and CDR2 sequences are SGHVS and FQNEAQ. The CDR3 contains 16 residues. Trimming cost V 4 bases and J 4 bases; bases outside gene matches: 11. The CDR3 is CASSSSGGTRGETQYF. The CDR3 region has the DNA TGTGCCAGCAGCTCATCAGGGGGCACCAGGGGAGAGACCCAGTACTTC.

V gene TRBV2 combines with J gene TRBJ2-3; 7 nucleotides agree with TRBD2. With V trimmed by 6 bases and J by 6 bases, 12 bases remained unmatched. Germline V gene lookup returns CDR1 SNHLY and CDR2 FYNNEI. This CDR3 is built from 15 residues. The CDR3 loop reads CASSPGTTPTDTQYF. The CDR3 bases are TGTGCCAGCAGCCCAGGGACTACCCCAACCGATACGCAGTATTTT. Looking up the rest from reference TRBV2 and TRBJ2-3 gives the full variable domain: EPEVTQTPSHQVTQMGQEVILRCVPISNHLYFYWYRQILGQKVEFLVSFYNNEISEKSEIFDDQFSVERPDGSNFTLKIRSTKLEDSAMYFCASSPGTTPTDTQYFGPGTRLTVL.

The chain uses TRBV5-6 and TRBJ2-4; TRBD1 agrees at 9 bases. V lost 5 bases to trimming and J lost 1 base; unmatched junction nucleotides: 13. This CDR3 spans 18 amino acids. Germline lookup yields CDR1 SGHDT and CDR2 YYEEEE. CDR3 sequence reads: CASRPLTGTGSAKNIQYF. The CDR3 DNA reads as TGTGCCAGCAGGCCACTCACCGGGACAGGGTCCGCCAAAAACATTCAGTACTTC.

The J gene is TRBJ1-4, the V gene TRBV6-6, with D unresolved. Germline lookup yields CDR1 MNHNY and CDR2 SVGAGI (reference sequence). The CDR3 covers 11 residues. The CDR3 loop is CAGATNEKLFF. In nucleotides, the CDR3 is TGTGCAGGTGCAACTAATGAAAAACTGTTTTTT.